This TCR beta chain appears in the sequencing data of a study of CD4 T cells in relation to SARS-CoV-2 and coronaviruses. About the research overall: Shared crossreactive spike epitopes were mapped to their HLA restriction.

Study conclusions and caveats: Samples before the pandemic and after infection were not matched within any donor. This crossreactivity analysis covered spike protein alone, no other viral proteins.

As to this clone: Its specificity is unknown.

The germline V and J ends were trimmed by 0 bases and 6 bases, with 11 bases remaining between them. This CDR3 comprises 14 residues. Germline-derived CDR1 and CDR2 are SGDLS and YYNGEE. The protocol was immunoSEQ multiplex PCR, while the TCRdb copy is restricted to in-frame clones and leaves out a portion. The sample holds 65,000 or so clones; over 90% are singletons and the top ten take approximately 0.15%. CD4+ T cells from unexposed donors were obtained before the COVID-19 pandemic (2011-2018). The V and J genes are TRBV9 and TRBJ2-3, with D perhaps matching TRBD1 (6 bases). Input material: naive CD4+ T cells from PBMCs. Subset defined: naive CD4+ T cells isolated by negative enrichment. The clonotype comes from a human donor in good health. CDR3 region: CASSVADDRDTQYF. The CDR3 bases are TGTGCCAGCAGCGTAGCGGATGACAGGGATACGCAGTATTTT.